The subject of this entry is one T cell receptor beta chain. Its antigen remains unknown. This entry comes from a study of cytomegalovirus exposure and HLA in healthy donors. Points from the study as a whole: Data from an earlier analysis indicated that most TCR beta V segments were productive either about 87% or about 30% of the time. An analysis was carried out at a later point. It showed that HLA-associated TCR beta chains were more clonally expanded than equally common non-associated chains.

The V gene lost 6 bases and the J gene lost 4 bases, with 15 bases spanning the gap. CDR1 is MDHEN and CDR2 is SYDVKM in the germline V gene. The CDR3 spans 14 residues. Primers for the PCR totalled 60 Vbeta and 13 Jbeta. TCRdb's copy holds only in-frame clones and misses some; the assay was immunoSEQ multiplex PCR. The sample records 200,000 to 250,000 clones, approximately 80% being singletons. J is TRBJ2-5 and V is TRBV28, with D possibly being TRBD2 (6 bases). Material for sequencing was PBMCs. This sequence was found in a girl aged 5-17 years in good health and CMV-seronegative. CDR3 DNA sequence: TGTGCCAGCAGGGTCGGGCAGGGAGGAGAGACCCAGTACTTC. Translation: CASRVGQGGETQYF.